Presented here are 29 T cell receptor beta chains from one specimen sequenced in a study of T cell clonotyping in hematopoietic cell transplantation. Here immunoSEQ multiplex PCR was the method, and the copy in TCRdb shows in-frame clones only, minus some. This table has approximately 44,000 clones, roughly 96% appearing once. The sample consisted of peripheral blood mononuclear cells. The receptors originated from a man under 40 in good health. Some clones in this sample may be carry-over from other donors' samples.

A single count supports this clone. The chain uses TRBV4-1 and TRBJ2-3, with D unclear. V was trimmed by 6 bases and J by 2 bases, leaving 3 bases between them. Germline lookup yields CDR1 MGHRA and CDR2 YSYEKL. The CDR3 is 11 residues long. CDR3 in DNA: TGCGCCAGCAGTCTCACAGATACGCAGTATTTT. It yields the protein CASSLTDTQYF.

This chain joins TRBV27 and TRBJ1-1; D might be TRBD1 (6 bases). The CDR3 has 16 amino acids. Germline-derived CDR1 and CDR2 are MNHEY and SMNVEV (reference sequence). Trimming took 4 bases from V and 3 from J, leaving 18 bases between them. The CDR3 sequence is CASSSRDMRTDTEAFF. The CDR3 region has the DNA TGTGCCAGCAGTTCCCGGGACATGAGAACGGACACTGAAGCTTTCTTT.

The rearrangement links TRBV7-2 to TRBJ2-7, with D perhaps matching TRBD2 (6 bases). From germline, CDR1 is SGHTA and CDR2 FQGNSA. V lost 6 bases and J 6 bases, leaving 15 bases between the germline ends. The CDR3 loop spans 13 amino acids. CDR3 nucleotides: TGTGCCAGCAGACCCGGCACTAGCTTCGAGCAGTACTTC. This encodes CASRPGTSFEQYF. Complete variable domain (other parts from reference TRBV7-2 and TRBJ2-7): GAGVSQSPSNKVTEKGKDVELRCDPISGHTALYWYRQSLGQGLEFLIYFQGNSAPDKSGLPSDRFSAERTGGSVSTLTIQRTQQEDSAVYLCASRPGTSFEQYFGPGTRLTVT.

Written as DNA, the CDR3 is TGTGCCAGCAGCCCACGGGGGTCGGGGGAGACCCAGTACTTC. Its protein is CASSPRGSGETQYF. This sequence joins TRBV11-2 and TRBJ2-5; TRBD2 might be the D (6 bases). This CDR3 has 14 amino acids. Germline values: CDR1 SGHAT, CDR2 FQNNGV. V was clipped by 5 bases and J by 5 bases, with 15 bases between them.

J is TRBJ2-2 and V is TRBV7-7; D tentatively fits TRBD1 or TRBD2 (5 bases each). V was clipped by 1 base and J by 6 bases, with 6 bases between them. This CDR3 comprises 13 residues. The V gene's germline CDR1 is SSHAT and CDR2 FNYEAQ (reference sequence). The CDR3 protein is CASSLGGAGELFF. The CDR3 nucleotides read TGTGCCAGCAGCTTAGGAGGGGCCGGGGAGCTGTTTTTT.

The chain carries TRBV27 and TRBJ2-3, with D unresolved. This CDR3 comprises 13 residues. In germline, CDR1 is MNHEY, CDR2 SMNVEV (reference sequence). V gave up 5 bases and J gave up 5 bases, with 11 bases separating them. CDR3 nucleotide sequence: TGTGCCAGCAGTAACCATGCACAAGATACGCAGTATTTT. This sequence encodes CASSNHAQDTQYF.

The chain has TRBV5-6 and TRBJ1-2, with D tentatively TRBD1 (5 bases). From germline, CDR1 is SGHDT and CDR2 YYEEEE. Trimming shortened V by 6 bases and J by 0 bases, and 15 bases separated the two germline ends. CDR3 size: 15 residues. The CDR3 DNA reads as TGTGCCAGCACCCCCGGAGGGACCGCTAACTATGGCTACACCTTC. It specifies CASTPGGTANYGYTF.

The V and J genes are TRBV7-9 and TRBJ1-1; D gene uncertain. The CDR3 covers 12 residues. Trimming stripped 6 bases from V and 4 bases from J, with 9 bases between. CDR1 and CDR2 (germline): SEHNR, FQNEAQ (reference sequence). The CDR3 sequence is CASRRVGTEAFF. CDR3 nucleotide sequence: TGTGCCAGCAGAAGGGTGGGCACTGAAGCTTTCTTT.

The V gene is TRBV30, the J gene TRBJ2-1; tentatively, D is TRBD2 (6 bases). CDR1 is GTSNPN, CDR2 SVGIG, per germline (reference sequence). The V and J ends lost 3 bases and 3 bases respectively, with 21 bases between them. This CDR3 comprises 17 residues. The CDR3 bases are TGTGCCTGGAGCCCTAGTTTACTAGCAGAGGACTACAATGAGCAGTTCTTC. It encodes CAWSPSLLAEDYNEQFF.

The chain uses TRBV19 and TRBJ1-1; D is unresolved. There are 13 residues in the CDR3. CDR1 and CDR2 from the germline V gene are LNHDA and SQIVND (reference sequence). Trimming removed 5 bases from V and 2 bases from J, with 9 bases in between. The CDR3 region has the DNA TGTGCCAGTAGTGCGACCCTTAACACTGAAGCTTTCTTT. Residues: CASSATLNTEAFF.

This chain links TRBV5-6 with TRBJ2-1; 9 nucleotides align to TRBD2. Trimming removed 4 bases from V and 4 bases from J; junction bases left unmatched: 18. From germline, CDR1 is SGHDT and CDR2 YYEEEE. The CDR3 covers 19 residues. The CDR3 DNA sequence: TGTGCCAGCAGCCTGGGGGGGGGCTGGCGGGAGGGAAATTACAATGAGCAGTTCTTC. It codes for CASSLGGGWREGNYNEQFF. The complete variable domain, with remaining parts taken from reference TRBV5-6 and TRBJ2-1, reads DAGVTQSPTHLIKTRGQQVTLRCSPKSGHDTVSWYQQALGQGPQFIFQYYEEEERQRGNFPDRFSGHQFPNYSSELNVNALLLGDSALYLCASSLGGGWREGNYNEQFFGPGTRLTVL.

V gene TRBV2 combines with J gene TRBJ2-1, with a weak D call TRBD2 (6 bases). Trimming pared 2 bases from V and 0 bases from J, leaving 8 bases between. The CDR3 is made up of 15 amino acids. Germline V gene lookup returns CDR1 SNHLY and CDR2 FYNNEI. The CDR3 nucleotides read TGTGCCAGCAGTGAACAGGACTACTCCTACAATGAGCAGTTCTTC. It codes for CASSEQDYSYNEQFF. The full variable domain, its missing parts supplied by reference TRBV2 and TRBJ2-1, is EPEVTQTPSHQVTQMGQEVILRCVPISNHLYFYWYRQILGQKVEFLVSFYNNEISEKSEIFDDQFSVERPDGSNFTLKIRSTKLEDSAMYFCASSEQDYSYNEQFFGPGTRLTVL.

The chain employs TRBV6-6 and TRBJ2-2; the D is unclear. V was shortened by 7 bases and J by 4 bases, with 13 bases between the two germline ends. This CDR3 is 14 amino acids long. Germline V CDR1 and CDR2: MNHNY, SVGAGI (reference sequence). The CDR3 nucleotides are TGTGCCAGCACCGCGACCAGAGGCACCGGGGAGCTGTTTTTT. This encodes CASTATRGTGELFF.

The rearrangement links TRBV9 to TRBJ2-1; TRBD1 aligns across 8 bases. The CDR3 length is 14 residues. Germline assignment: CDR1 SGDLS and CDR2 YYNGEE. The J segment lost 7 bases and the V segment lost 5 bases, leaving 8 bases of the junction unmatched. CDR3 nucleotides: TGTGCCAGCAGTCGCACAGACAGGGGAAATGAGCAGTTCTTC. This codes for CASSRTDRGNEQFF. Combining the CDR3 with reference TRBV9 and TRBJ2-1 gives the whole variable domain DSGVTQTPKHLITATGQRVTLRCSPRSGDLSVYWYQQSLDQGLQFLIQYYNGEERAKGNILERFSAQQFPDLHSELNLSSLELGDSALYFCASSRTDRGNEQFFGPGTRLTVL.

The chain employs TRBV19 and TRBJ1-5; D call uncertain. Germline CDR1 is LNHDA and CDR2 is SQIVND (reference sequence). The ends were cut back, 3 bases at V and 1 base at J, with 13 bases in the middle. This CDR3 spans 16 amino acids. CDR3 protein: CASSIPYRPSNQPQHF. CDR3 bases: TGTGCCAGTAGTATCCCTTACCGGCCCAGCAATCAGCCCCAGCATTTT.

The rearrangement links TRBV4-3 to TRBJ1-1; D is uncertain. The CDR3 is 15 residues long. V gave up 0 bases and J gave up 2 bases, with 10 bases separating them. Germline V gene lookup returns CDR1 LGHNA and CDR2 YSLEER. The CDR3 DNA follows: TGCGCCAGCAGCCAAGATCGTACCGGCAACACTGAAGCTTTCTTT. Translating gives CASSQDRTGNTEAFF.

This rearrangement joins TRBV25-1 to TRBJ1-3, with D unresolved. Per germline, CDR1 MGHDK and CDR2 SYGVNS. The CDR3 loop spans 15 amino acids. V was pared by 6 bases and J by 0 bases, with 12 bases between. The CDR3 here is CASSRQADSGNTIYF. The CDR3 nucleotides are TGTGCCAGCAGCAGGCAGGCGGACTCTGGAAACACCATATATTTT.

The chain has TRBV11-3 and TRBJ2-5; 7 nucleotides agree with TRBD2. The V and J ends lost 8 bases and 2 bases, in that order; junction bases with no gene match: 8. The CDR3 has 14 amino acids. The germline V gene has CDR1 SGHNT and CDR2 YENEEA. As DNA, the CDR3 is TGTGCCAGCGCTAGCGGTAGTTTACAAGAGACCCAGTACTTC. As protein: CASASGSLQETQYF. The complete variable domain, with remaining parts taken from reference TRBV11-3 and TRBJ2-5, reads EAGVVQSPRYKIIEKKQPVAFWCNPISGHNTLYWYLQNLGQGPELLIRYENEEAVDDSQLPKDRFSAERLKGVDSTLKIQPAELGDSAVYLCASASGSLQETQYFGPGTRLLVL.

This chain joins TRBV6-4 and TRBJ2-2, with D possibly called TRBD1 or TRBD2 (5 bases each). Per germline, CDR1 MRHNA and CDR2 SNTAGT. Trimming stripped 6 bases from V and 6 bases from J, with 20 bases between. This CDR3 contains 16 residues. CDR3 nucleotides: TGTGCCAGCAGGCCTGGAGTCGGGGCAATTCCCGGGGAGCTGTTTTTT. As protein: CASRPGVGAIPGELFF.

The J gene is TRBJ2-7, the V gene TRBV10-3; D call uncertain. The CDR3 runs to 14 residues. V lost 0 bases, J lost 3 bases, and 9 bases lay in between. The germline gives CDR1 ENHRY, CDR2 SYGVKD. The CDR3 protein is CAISESNSNYEQYF. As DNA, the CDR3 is TGTGCCATCAGTGAGTCGAACAGCAACTACGAGCAGTACTTC.

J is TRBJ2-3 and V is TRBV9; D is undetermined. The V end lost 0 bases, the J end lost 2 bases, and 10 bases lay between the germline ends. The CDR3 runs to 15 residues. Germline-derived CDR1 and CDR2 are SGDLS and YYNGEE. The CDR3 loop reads CASSVAVENTDTQYF. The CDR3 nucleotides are TGTGCCAGCAGCGTAGCGGTGGAGAACACAGATACGCAGTATTTT.

The CDR3 sequence: CASSPGRRRAEAFF. CDR3 coding DNA: TGTGCCAGTAGCCCGGGCCGAAGACGGGCTGAAGCTTTCTTT. This chain connects TRBV19 to TRBJ1-1, with D unclear. V shed 6 bases and J shed 6 bases, with 17 bases lying between them. CDR3 length: 14 residues. Germline assignment: CDR1 LNHDA and CDR2 SQIVND (reference sequence).

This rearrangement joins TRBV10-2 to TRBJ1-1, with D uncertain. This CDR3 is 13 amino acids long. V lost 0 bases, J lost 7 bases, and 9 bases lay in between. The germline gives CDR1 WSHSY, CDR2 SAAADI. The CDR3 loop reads CASSESWVDEAFF. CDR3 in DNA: TGCGCCAGCAGTGAGTCGTGGGTCGATGAAGCTTTCTTT.

CDR3 sequence: CASTAAQGLRLLFF. CDR3 nucleotide sequence: TGTGCCAGTACCGCTGCACAGGGGCTAAGGCTACTGTTTTTT. The genes are TRBV19 and TRBJ1-4; 7 positions agree with TRBD1. The length of the CDR3 is 14 residues. V was clipped by 7 bases and J by 13 bases; unmatched bases: 15. Germline loops: CDR1 LNHDA, CDR2 SQIVND (reference sequence).

The CDR3 reads CASSFRLRNQPQHF. The CDR3 nucleotides read TGTGCCAGCAGCTTCAGACTACGCAATCAGCCCCAGCATTTT. This rearrangement joins TRBV5-6 to TRBJ1-5, with D unclear. Germline assignment: CDR1 SGHDT and CDR2 YYEEEE. The V end lost 2 bases, the J end lost 2 bases, and 8 bases lay between the germline ends. This CDR3 is 14 amino acids long.

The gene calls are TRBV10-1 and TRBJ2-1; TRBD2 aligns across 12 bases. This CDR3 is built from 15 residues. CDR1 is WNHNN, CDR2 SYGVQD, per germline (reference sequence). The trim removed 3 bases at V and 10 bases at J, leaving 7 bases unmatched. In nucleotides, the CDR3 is TGCGCCAGCAGTGAACGACTAGCGGGGGTCGGCGAGCAGTTCTTC. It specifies CASSERLAGVGEQFF.

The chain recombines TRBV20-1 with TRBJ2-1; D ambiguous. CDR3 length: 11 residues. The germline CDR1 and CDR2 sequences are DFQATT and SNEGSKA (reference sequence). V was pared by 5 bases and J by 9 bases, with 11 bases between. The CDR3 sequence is CSALLGGEQFF. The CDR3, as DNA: TGCAGTGCTTTACTCGGCGGTGAGCAGTTCTTC.

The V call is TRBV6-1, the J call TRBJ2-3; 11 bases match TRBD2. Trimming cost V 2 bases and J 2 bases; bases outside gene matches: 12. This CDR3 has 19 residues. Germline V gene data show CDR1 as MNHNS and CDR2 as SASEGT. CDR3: CASSELAGGLRGLTDTQYF. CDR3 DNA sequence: TGTGCCAGCAGTGAACTAGCGGGGGGCCTTAGGGGCCTCACAGATACGCAGTATTTT.

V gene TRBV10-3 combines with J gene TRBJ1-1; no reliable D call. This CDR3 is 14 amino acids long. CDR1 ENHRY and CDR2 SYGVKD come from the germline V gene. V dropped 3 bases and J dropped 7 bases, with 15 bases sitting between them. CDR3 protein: CAISDGSNGLEAFF. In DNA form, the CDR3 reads TGTGCCATCAGTGATGGAAGTAACGGACTTGAAGCTTTCTTT.